The 27 T cell receptor beta chains reported below all come from one sample, sequenced in a study of response to subunit inactivated influenza vaccine. TCRdb re-derived calls from the RT-PCR reads in MiXCR, one entry per CDR3 protein. The data hold under 500,000 distinct CDR3 sequences, with roughly 11% observed a single time. The sequenced sample was PBMCs from blood, obtained around seven weeks after vaccination. The receptors here all came from a man aged 50-59 years who received an inactivated influenza vaccine.

The V and J genes are TRBV20-1 and TRBJ2-1; 11 bases are a match to TRBD2. V gave up 6 bases and J gave up 6 bases; unmatched junction bases: 7. Germline V gives CDR1 DFQATT, CDR2 SNEGSKA (reference sequence). This CDR3 comprises 14 residues. The CDR3 nucleotides read TGCAGTGCCCAACTAGCGGGAGTGTTCAATGAGCAGTTCTTC. It yields the protein CSAQLAGVFNEQFF.

This chain links TRBV29-1 with TRBJ2-2; D is possibly TRBD1 (6 bases). This CDR3 region has 13 residues. Trimming left V 7 bases short and J 2 bases short, with 11 bases between. Per the germline V gene, CDR1 is SQVTM and CDR2 is ANQGSEA. Written as DNA, the CDR3 is TGCAGCGCCGTAGGGGGAAACACCGGGGAGCTGTTTTTT. It specifies CSAVGGNTGELFF.

This clonotype was counted ten times or more. The chain is built from TRBV11-2 and TRBJ1-6; D might be TRBD1 (5 bases). Trimming cost V 3 bases and J 5 bases, with 11 bases left between them. The CDR3 loop spans 15 amino acids. Germline loops: CDR1 SGHAT, CDR2 FQNNGV. CDR3 coding DNA: TGTGCCAGCAGCTTTCAGTCCAGGGATAATTCACCCCTCCACTTT. Translation gives CASSFQSRDNSPLHF.

The table lists this clonotype with many counts. The rearrangement uses TRBV12-3 or TRBV12-4 and TRBJ2-1; 9 bases are shared with TRBD1. Trimming removed 7 bases from V and 2 bases from J; junction bases left unmatched: 3. This CDR3 has 14 amino acids. The CDR3, as DNA: TGTGCCAGCAATAGACAGGGGGCCTACAATGAGCAGTTCTTC. Translating gives CASNRQGAYNEQFF.

There are a few counts of this clonotype. This chain uses TRBV12-3 or TRBV12-4 with TRBJ2-5; 8 bases map to TRBD1. The CDR3 sequence is 13 residues long. The junction had 5 bases not matched to a gene; V was cut back by 7 bases and J by 4 bases. CDR3 protein: CASIPTGGETQYF. CDR3 bases: TGTGCCAGCATCCCTACAGGGGGAGAGACCCAGTACTTC.

This clonotype was detected a few times. The chain combines TRBV13 with TRBJ2-3; 11 bases align to TRBD2. V lost 5 bases, J lost 4 bases, and 11 bases stayed unmatched. The CDR3 has 17 residues. CDR1 is PRHDT, CDR2 FYEKMQ, per germline (reference sequence). The chain's CDR3 is CASSRFLAGGIADTQYF. Here the CDR3 DNA reads TGTGCCAGCAGCAGATTTCTAGCGGGAGGAATTGCAGATACGCAGTATTTT.

V is TRBV7-2 and J is TRBJ2-3; 8 nucleotides align to TRBD2. In germline, CDR1 is SGHTA, CDR2 FQGNSA. The CDR3 is 14 residues long. Losses at the gene ends were 0 bases for V and 6 bases for J; bases not matched to a gene: 2. This CDR3 reads CASSLASSGDTQYF. CDR3 DNA: TGTGCCAGCAGCTTAGCTTCTAGCGGGGATACGCAGTATTTT. The full variable domain, completed using reference TRBV7-2 and TRBJ2-3, is GAGVSQSPSNKVTEKGKDVELRCDPISGHTALYWYRQSLGQGLEFLIYFQGNSAPDKSGLPSDRFSAERTGGSVSTLTIQRTQQEDSAVYLCASSLASSGDTQYFGPGTRLTVL.

The gene calls are TRBV20-1 and TRBJ2-5; TRBD2 aligns across 15 bases. CDR1 DFQATT and CDR2 SNEGSKA come from the germline V gene (reference sequence). The CDR3 runs 14 residues. CDR3 residues: CSRGLAGGGETQYF. CDR3 sequence (DNA): TGCAGCCGGGGACTAGCGGGAGGTGGGGAGACCCAGTACTTC.

This clonotype was picked up a small number of times. The chain combines TRBV7-2 with TRBJ2-7; D might be TRBD1 (6 bases). Germline CDR1 and CDR2: SGHTA and FQGNSA. The V and J ends lost 6 bases and 0 bases respectively, with 15 bases between them. The CDR3 runs to 15 residues. CDR3 loop: CASSFDRRNSYEQYF. In DNA, the CDR3 is TGTGCCAGCAGTTTTGACAGGCGAAACTCCTACGAGCAGTACTTC.

CDR3 nucleotides: TGTGCCAGCAGCTTCGGTCCTAGCGGAGCTTACGAGCAGTACTTC. It translates to CASSFGPSGAYEQYF. This chain uses TRBV7-9 with TRBJ2-7; 7 bases match TRBD2. The CDR3 consists of 15 residues. J gave up 4 bases and V 3 bases, and 9 bases lay outside the gene matches. Germline V gene sequence: CDR1 SEHNR, CDR2 FQNEAQ (reference sequence). Drawing the rest from reference TRBV7-9 and TRBJ2-7, the complete variable domain is DTGVSQNPRHKITKRGQNVTFRCDPISEHNRLYWYRQTLGQGPEFLTYFQNEAQLEKSRLLSDRFSAERPKGSFSTLEIQRTEQGDSAMYLCASSFGPSGAYEQYFGPGTRLTVT.

This clonotype was seen repeatedly, ten times or more. This chain uses TRBV9 with TRBJ2-7; either TRBD1 or TRBD2 may fit D (5 bases each). Germline lookup yields CDR1 SGDLS and CDR2 YYNGEE. The length of the CDR3 is 13 residues. V was clipped by 7 bases and J by 6 bases, with 17 bases between them. CDR3 sequence reads: CASSWGTDSEQYF. CDR3 coding DNA: TGTGCCAGCTCCTGGGGCACGGACTCCGAGCAGTACTTC.

This clonotype has ten or more counts. The genes are TRBV7-2 and TRBJ2-4; the D gene could be TRBD1 or TRBD2 (5 bases each). This CDR3 has 16 amino acids. V lost 1 base and J 0 bases, leaving 10 bases between the germline ends. Germline V gives CDR1 SGHTA, CDR2 FQGNSA. CDR3 in amino acids: CASSLDRTLAKNIQYF. CDR3 nucleotides: TGTGCCAGCAGCTTAGACAGGACTCTAGCCAAAAACATTCAGTACTTC.

The CDR3 protein is CASGRGGSTDTQYF. In DNA, the CDR3 is TGTGCTAGTGGCCGAGGGGGGAGCACAGATACGCAGTATTTT. This chain joins TRBV12-5 and TRBJ2-3; tentatively, D is TRBD1 or TRBD2 (6 bases each). CDR3 size: 14 residues. Trimming removed 6 bases from V and 0 bases from J, with 10 bases in between. The V gene's germline CDR1 is LGHNT and CDR2 FRNRAP.

This clonotype occurred a few times. This CDR3 is CASSLDIGPDTQYF. CDR3 coding DNA: TGTGCCAGCAGCTTAGATATTGGCCCAGATACGCAGTATTTT. The chain joins TRBV7-8 to TRBJ2-3, with D unresolved. The V gene's germline CDR1 is SGHVS and CDR2 FQNEAQ. Trimming took off 1 base at V and 4 bases at J, with 9 bases between the two ends. This CDR3 is built from 14 residues.

This clonotype was seen a handful of times. V and J are TRBV7-2 and TRBJ1-2; 11 bases fit TRBD1. The length of the CDR3 is 15 residues. The junction had 4 bases not matched to a gene; V was cut back by 4 bases and J by 3 bases. CDR1 and CDR2 from the germline V gene are SGHTA and FQGNSA. In DNA form, the CDR3 reads TGTGCCAGCAGCTCGTGGGACAGGGGGGACTATGGCTACACCTTC. It is translated as CASSSWDRGDYGYTF.

In this sample, this clonotype turned up a few times. This CDR3 is CSARRPRGVNEQFF. The CDR3 nucleotides are TGCAGTGCTAGGAGACCTCGAGGGGTCAATGAGCAGTTCTTC. The chain is built from TRBV20-1 and TRBJ2-1; D possibly uses TRBD1 or TRBD2 (5 bases each). Germline values: CDR1 DFQATT, CDR2 SNEGSKA (reference sequence). The CDR3 has 14 residues. With 3 bases removed from V and 6 bases from J, the gap between germline ends came to 15 bases.

This clonotype occurred many times. The V gene is TRBV12-3 or TRBV12-4, the J gene TRBJ1-1; D is perhaps TRBD1 (6 bases). The CDR3 is 13 residues long. V lost 6 bases, J lost 4 bases, and 12 bases lay in between. This chain's CDR3 is CASRPTGFTEAFF. In nucleotides, the CDR3 is TGTGCCAGCAGGCCAACAGGGTTCACTGAAGCTTTCTTT.

The chain is built from TRBV7-8 and TRBJ1-1, with D hard to call. From germline, CDR1 is SGHVS and CDR2 FQNEAQ. The CDR3 consists of 13 residues. Trimming pared 2 bases from V and 0 bases from J, leaving 4 bases between. The CDR3 loop is CASSLYLNTEAFF. Here the CDR3 DNA reads TGTGCCAGCAGCTTATACCTGAACACTGAAGCTTTCTTT.

The rearrangement joins TRBV29-1 to TRBJ1-1, with no clear D. Germline CDR1 and CDR2: SQVTM and ANQGSEA. Trimming took off 6 bases at V and 1 base at J, with 12 bases between the two ends. The CDR3 extends over 13 amino acids. The CDR3 is CSVGLAANTEAFF. In DNA, the CDR3 is TGCAGCGTCGGCCTAGCAGCGAACACTGAAGCTTTCTTT.

The chain carries TRBV7-3 and TRBJ2-3; D is undetermined. Between the trimmed V and J ends, which lost 4 bases and 6 bases, there was a span of 8 bases. CDR3 length: 12 residues. Per germline, CDR1 SGHTA and CDR2 FQGTGA. In DNA, the CDR3 is TGTGCCAGCAGCTCAGAGGCCGATACGCAGTATTTT. Translating it yields CASSSEADTQYF.

This clonotype turned up a few times. The V call is TRBV5-6, the J call TRBJ2-2; TRBD1 matches 7 bases. J was trimmed by 3 bases and V by 2 bases; bases with no gene match: 4. Germline V CDR1 and CDR2: SGHDT, YYEEEE. CDR3 size: 15 residues. The CDR3 loop is CASSFPGTDTGELFF. The DNA for the CDR3 is TGTGCCAGCAGCTTTCCCGGGACAGACACCGGGGAGCTGTTTTTT.

This clonotype showed up many times. V usage is TRBV10-3 and J usage is TRBJ2-7, with D uncertain. Germline V lookup: CDR1 ENHRY, CDR2 SYGVKD. The V end lost 6 bases, the J end lost 0 bases, and 3 bases lay between the germline ends. The CDR3 length is 11 residues. The CDR3 nucleotides are TGTGCCATCAGGGACTCCTACGAGCAGTACTTC. It yields the protein CAIRDSYEQYF.

The rearrangement uses TRBV15 and TRBJ2-3, with a tentative D call TRBD1 (5 bases). Trimming left V 5 bases short and J 1 base short, with 16 bases between. The CDR3 loop spans 16 amino acids. Germline V gene lookup returns CDR1 LNHNV and CDR2 YYDKDF (reference sequence). The CDR3 loop is CATSSQRGAGTDTQYF. In DNA, the CDR3 is TGTGCCACCAGCTCTCAAAGGGGCGCAGGCACAGATACGCAGTATTTT.

Only a few counts were recorded for this clonotype. This chain uses TRBV2 with TRBJ2-7, with 9 bases matching TRBD2. The CDR3 consists of 15 residues. In germline, CDR1 is SNHLY, CDR2 FYNNEI. Trimming took 2 bases from V and 6 from J; bases not matched to a gene: 8. Here the CDR3 reads CASSEIGAGGREQYF. DNA for the CDR3: TGTGCCAGCAGTGAAATTGGAGCGGGGGGTCGCGAGCAGTACTTC.

This clonotype has more than one count but fewer than ten. CDR3 in amino acids: CSAPSPTSRLARELFF. In nucleotides, the CDR3 is TGCAGTGCTCCCTCTCCGACGAGTAGATTAGCCCGGGAGCTGTTTTTT. J is TRBJ2-2 and V is TRBV20-1; D is unclear. The V gene's germline CDR1 is DFQATT and CDR2 SNEGSKA (reference sequence). This CDR3 has 16 residues. V was clipped by 5 bases and J by 9 bases, with 25 bases between them.

This clonotype was seen repeatedly, ten times or more. The rearrangement joins TRBV29-1 to TRBJ2-2, with unresolved D. This CDR3 is built from 13 residues. Germline values: CDR1 SQVTM, CDR2 ANQGSEA. Deletions cut 3 bases from V and 4 bases from J, with 9 bases between. The CDR3 is CSVDSQITGELFF. For the CDR3, the DNA is TGCAGCGTTGACAGCCAGATCACCGGGGAGCTGTTTTTT.

This clonotype was detected only a few times. The chain joins TRBV12-3 or TRBV12-4 to TRBJ1-5; D is uncertain. The CDR3 has 15 amino acids. V lost 1 base and J lost 6, with 13 bases in between. This CDR3 reads CASSLGTGAGQPQHF. CDR3 DNA sequence: TGTGCCAGCAGTTTAGGAACGGGAGCTGGTCAGCCCCAGCATTTT.